Following are 7 T cell receptor beta chains from one sample sequenced in a study of shared clonotypes between healthy human individuals. Assay used: immunoSEQ multiplex PCR; TCRdb lists only in-frame clones, some missing. The repertoire has about 870,000 clones, more than 85% of them found once; the top ten carry about 25%. The naive CD8 population came from CD45RO-negative cells selected for CCR7, without terminally differentiated effector memory CD45RA+ cells. Sequences were obtained from naive CD8+ T cells sorted from blood. The receptors stem from a man aged 25-45 years in good health.

J is TRBJ2-3 and V is TRBV19; TRBD1 matches 9 bases. This CDR3 region has 15 residues. V trimming: 6 bases; J trimming: 4 bases; junction bases outside the gene matches: 8. Germline V CDR1 and CDR2: LNHDA, SQIVND (reference sequence). The CDR3, as DNA: TGTGCCAGTAGATATACAGGGGGCGCATCAGATACGCAGTATTTT. It translates to CASRYTGGASDTQYF.

The chain uses TRBV19 and TRBJ2-1, with 10 bases matching TRBD2. Per germline, CDR1 LNHDA and CDR2 SQIVND (reference sequence). The V and J ends lost 6 bases and 6 bases, in that order; junction bases with no gene match: 5. The CDR3 contains 14 residues. CDR3 sequence: CASRVAGGTNEQFF. CDR3 sequence (DNA): TGTGCCAGTAGGGTAGCGGGAGGAACCAATGAGCAGTTCTTC.

This chain links TRBV11-2 with TRBJ2-1; D is unresolved. This CDR3 is 13 amino acids long. The germline V and J ends were trimmed by 1 base and 9 bases, with 10 bases remaining between them. CDR1 is SGHAT, CDR2 FQNNGV, per germline. The CDR3 loop reads CASSLVPAPEQFF. DNA of the CDR3: TGTGCCAGCAGCTTAGTCCCAGCCCCTGAGCAGTTCTTC.

The genes are TRBV5-1 and TRBJ2-1; D gene ambiguous. V lost 4 bases, J lost 7 bases, and 30 bases lay in between. The germline CDR1 and CDR2 sequences are SGHRS and YFSETQ. There are 19 residues in the CDR3. CDR3 region: CASSRDSTGRSSTGNEQFF. Here the CDR3 DNA reads TGCGCCAGCAGCCGAGATAGTACCGGTAGGTCCTCGACCGGTAATGAGCAGTTCTTC.

This sequence joins TRBV4-1 and TRBJ2-7; D not resolved. V was shortened by 0 bases and J by 4 bases, with 13 bases between the two germline ends. Germline V CDR1 and CDR2: MGHRA, YSYEKL. The length of the CDR3 is 15 residues. CDR3 protein: CASSQDPGPEYEQYF. In nucleotides, the CDR3 is TGCGCCAGCAGCCAAGATCCTGGGCCAGAGTACGAGCAGTACTTC.

Only one count was recorded for this clone. This chain joins TRBV29-1 and TRBJ2-3; 7 bases align to TRBD2. This CDR3 has 14 residues. The V gene's germline CDR1 is SQVTM and CDR2 ANQGSEA. The J segment lost 1 base and the V segment lost 4 bases, leaving 5 bases of the junction unmatched. In DNA form, the CDR3 reads TGCAGCGTTGGACGCGGGAGTGGCACAGATACGCAGTATTTT. Translating gives CSVGRGSGTDTQYF.

The V gene is TRBV4-1, the J gene TRBJ1-2; D gene ambiguous. The CDR3 contains 14 residues. Germline lookup yields CDR1 MGHRA and CDR2 YSYEKL. Trimming pared 0 bases from V and 6 bases from J, leaving 11 bases between. CDR3 region: CASSQDRGRDGYTF. Written as DNA, the CDR3 is TGCGCCAGCAGCCAAGATCGGGGTCGCGATGGCTACACCTTC.